Listed here are 2 T cell receptor beta chains from one sample, sequenced in a study of blood T cells in healthy people across ages. Sample-barcoded 5' priming and a J-beta primer mix drove a second PCR of roughly 7 to 11 cycles. MiXCR was run by TCRdb on the 5' RACE reads, yielding one entry per CDR3 protein. The profile shows around 1,000,000 distinct CDR3 sequences, more than 30% of them singletons. Sequenced: blood. Source of these receptors: a man between 18 and 29 years old in good health.

This sequence joins TRBV7-9 and TRBJ1-2; 9 bases line up with TRBD1. Germline assignment: CDR1 SEHNR and CDR2 FQNEAQ (reference sequence). This CDR3 spans 17 amino acids. The J segment lost 4 bases and the V segment lost 1 base, leaving 10 bases of the junction unmatched. CDR3 loop: CASSLDPGQGGGYGYTF. Written as DNA, the CDR3 is TGTGCCAGCAGCTTAGATCCGGGACAGGGCGGAGGCTATGGCTACACCTTC.

The rearrangement joins TRBV5-1 to TRBJ2-1, with D possibly being TRBD2 (6 bases). Trimming took 0 bases from V and 4 from J, leaving 14 bases between them. The CDR3 contains 16 residues. CDR1 is SGHRS and CDR2 is YFSETQ in the germline V gene. The CDR3 spells CASSLGSSGIYNEQFF. DNA for the CDR3: TGCGCCAGCAGCTTGGGAAGTAGCGGTATATACAATGAGCAGTTCTTC.